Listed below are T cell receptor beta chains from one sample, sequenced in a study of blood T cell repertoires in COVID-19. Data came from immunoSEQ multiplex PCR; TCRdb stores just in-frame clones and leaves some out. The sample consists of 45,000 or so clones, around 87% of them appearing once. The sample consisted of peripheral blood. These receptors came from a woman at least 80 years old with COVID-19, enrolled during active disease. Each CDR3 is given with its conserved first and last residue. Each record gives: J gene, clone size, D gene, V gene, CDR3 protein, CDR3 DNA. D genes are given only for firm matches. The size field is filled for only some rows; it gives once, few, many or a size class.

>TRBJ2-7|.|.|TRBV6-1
CASSDPGTTNYEQYF
TGTGCCAGCAGTGATCCCGGGACAACCAACTACGAGCAGTACTTC
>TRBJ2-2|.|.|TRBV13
CASSLPTWYGNTGELFF
TGTGCCAGCAGCTTACCGACTTGGTATGGGAACACCGGGGAGCTGTTTTTT
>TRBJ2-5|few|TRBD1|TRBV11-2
CASSSRQGWYQETQYF
TGTGCCAGCAGCTCCCGACAGGGTTGGTACCAAGAGACCCAGTACTTC
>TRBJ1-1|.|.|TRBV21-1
CASSRGGQNTEAFF
TGTGCCAGCAGCCGGGGGGGACAGAACACTGAAGCTTTCTTT
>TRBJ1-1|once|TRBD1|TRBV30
CAWRAATGGSTEAFF
TGTGCCTGGAGGGCCGCGACAGGGGGTTCAACTGAAGCTTTCTTT
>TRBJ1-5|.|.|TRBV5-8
CASSLARGPQHF
TGTGCCAGCAGCTTGGCCCGGGGGCCCCAGCATTTT
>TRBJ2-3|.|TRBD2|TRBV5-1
CASSLGTSGGPTDTQYF
TGCGCCAGCAGCTTGGGGACTAGCGGGGGGCCCACAGATACGCAGTATTTT
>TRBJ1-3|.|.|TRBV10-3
CAISGTGGGNTIYF
TGTGCCATCAGCGGGACGGGGGGAGGAAACACCATATATTTT
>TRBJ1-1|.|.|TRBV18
CASSPGALANTEAFF
TGTGCCAGCTCACCAGGGGCACTTGCGAACACTGAAGCTTTCTTT
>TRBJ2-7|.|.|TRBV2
CASKGGAALYEQYF
TGTGCCAGCAAAGGCGGAGCAGCCCTATACGAGCAGTACTTC
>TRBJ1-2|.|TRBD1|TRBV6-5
CAVGQGIDSYGYTF
TGTGCCGTAGGACAGGGGATCGATTCCTATGGCTACACCTTC
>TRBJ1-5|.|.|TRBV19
CAGRQGGFSNQPQHF
TGTGCCGGGCGGCAGGGAGGTTTTAGCAATCAGCCCCAGCATTTT
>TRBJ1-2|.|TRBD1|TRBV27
CASSRDREGYGYTF
TGTGCCAGCAGTCGGGACAGGGAGGGCTATGGCTACACCTTC
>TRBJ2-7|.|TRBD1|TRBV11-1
CASSRTGGYEQYF
TGTGCCAGCAGCCGGACAGGGGGATACGAGCAGTACTTC
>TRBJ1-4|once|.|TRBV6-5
CASSLGGRAREKLFF
TGTGCCAGCAGTCTCGGCGGGAGGGCTAGGGAAAAACTGTTTTTT
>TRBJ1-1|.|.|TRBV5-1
CASSFAGEQAFF
TGCGCCAGCAGCTTTGCCGGAGAGCAGGCTTTCTTT
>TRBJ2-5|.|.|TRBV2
CASSVLETQYF
TGTGCCAGCAGCGTGTTAGAGACCCAGTACTTC
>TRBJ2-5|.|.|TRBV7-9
CASSLGQGGGETQYF
TGTGCCAGCAGCTTAGGCCAGGGGGGTGGAGAGACCCAGTACTTC
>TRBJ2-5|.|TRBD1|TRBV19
CASAGTGQETQYF
TGTGCCAGTGCTGGGACAGGGCAAGAGACCCAGTACTTC
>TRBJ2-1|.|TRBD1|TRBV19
CASSIRPGGVSNEQFF
TGTGCCAGTAGTATACGGCCAGGGGGTGTGAGCAATGAGCAGTTCTTC
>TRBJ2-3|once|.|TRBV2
CASSVGRAPITDTQYF
TGTGCCAGCAGTGTTGGCAGGGCACCGATCACAGATACGCAGTATTTT
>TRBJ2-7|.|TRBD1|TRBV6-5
CASSPARGKGHEQYF
TGTGCCAGCAGTCCGGCCAGGGGGAAGGGGCACGAGCAGTACTTC
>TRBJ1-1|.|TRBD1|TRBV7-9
CASSLRQGEAFF
TGTGCCAGCAGCTTAAGACAGGGGGAAGCTTTCTTT
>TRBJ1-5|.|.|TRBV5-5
CASSSRQANQPQHF
TGTGCCAGCAGCTCCCGACAGGCAAATCAGCCCCAGCATTTT
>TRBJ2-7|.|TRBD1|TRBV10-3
CAIRGTGVYEQYF
TGTGCCATCAGAGGGACAGGGGTGTACGAGCAGTACTTC
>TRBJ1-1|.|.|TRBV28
CASKLQGLNTEAFF
TGTGCCAGCAAACTACAGGGCCTGAACACTGAAGCTTTCTTT